Given below is one T cell receptor beta chain in context. These data are taken from a study of blood T cell repertoires in COVID-19. About the study: COVID-19 samples from acute and convalescent phases originated in the United States, Italy and Spain.

Assay: immunoSEQ multiplex PCR; the TCRdb copy retains only in-frame clones and omits some. Of under 250,000 clones listed, approximately 89% are singletons. Germline CDR1 is SGHTA and CDR2 is FQGNSA. With 3 bases removed from V and 4 bases from J, the gap between germline ends came to 12 bases. The CDR3 runs 14 residues. The chain is built from TRBV7-2 and TRBJ1-2, with TRBD1 as a possible D gene (6 bases). Specimen: peripheral blood. The sequence was collected from an older woman who had recovered from COVID-19. Here the CDR3 reads CASSFPTGSYGYTF. CDR3 nucleotides: TGTGCCAGCAGCTTCCCGACAGGATCCTATGGCTACACCTTC. Full variable domain (rest looked up from reference TRBV7-2 and TRBJ1-2): GAGVSQSPSNKVTEKGKDVELRCDPISGHTALYWYRQSLGQGLEFLIYFQGNSAPDKSGLPSDRFSAERTGGSVSTLTIQRTQQEDSAVYLCASSFPTGSYGYTFGSGTRLTVV.